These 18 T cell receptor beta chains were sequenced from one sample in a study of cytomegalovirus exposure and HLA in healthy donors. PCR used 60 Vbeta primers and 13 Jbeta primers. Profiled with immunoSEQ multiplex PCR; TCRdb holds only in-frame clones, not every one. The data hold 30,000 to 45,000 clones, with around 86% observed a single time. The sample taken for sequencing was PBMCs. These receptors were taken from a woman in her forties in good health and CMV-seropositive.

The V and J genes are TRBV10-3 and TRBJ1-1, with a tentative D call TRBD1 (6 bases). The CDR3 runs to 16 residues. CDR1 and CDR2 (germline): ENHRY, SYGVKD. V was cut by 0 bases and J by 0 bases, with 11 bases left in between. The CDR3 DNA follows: TGTGCCATCAGTGAGTCCCCAGGGGACCTGAACACTGAAGCTTTCTTT. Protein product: CAISESPGDLNTEAFF.

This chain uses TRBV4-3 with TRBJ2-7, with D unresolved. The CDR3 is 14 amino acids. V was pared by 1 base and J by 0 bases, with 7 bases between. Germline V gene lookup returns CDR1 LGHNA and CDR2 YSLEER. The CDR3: CASSQVQTSYEQYF. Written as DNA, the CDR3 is TGCGCCAGCAGCCAAGTACAGACCTCCTACGAGCAGTACTTC.

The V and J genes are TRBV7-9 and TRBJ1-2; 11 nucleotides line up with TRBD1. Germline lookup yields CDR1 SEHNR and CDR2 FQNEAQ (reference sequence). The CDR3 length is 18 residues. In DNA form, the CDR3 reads TGTGCTGCAGACCCCGAGGACAGGGGGCTACTTAGAGACTATGGCTACACCTTC. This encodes CAADPEDRGLLRDYGYTF.

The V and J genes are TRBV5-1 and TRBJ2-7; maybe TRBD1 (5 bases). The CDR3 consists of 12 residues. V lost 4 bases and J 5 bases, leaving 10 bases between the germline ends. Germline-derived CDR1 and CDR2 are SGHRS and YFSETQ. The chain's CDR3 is CASSRTRDEQYF. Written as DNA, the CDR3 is TGCGCCAGCAGCCGGACCAGGGACGAGCAGTACTTC.

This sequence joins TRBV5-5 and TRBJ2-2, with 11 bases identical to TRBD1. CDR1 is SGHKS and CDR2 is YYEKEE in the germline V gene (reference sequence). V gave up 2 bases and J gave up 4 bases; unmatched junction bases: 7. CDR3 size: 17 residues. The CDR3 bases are TGTGCCAGCAGCTTTAGCTGGACAGGGGGCGGCACCGGGGAGCTGTTTTTT. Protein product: CASSFSWTGGGTGELFF.

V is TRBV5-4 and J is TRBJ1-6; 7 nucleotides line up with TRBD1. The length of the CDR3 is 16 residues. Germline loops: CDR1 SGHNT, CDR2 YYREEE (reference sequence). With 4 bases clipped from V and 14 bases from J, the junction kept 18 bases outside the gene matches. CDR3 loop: CASSQDRSLPSGSLHF. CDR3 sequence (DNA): TGTGCCAGCAGCCAGGACAGGAGCCTTCCTTCTGGGTCCCTCCACTTT.

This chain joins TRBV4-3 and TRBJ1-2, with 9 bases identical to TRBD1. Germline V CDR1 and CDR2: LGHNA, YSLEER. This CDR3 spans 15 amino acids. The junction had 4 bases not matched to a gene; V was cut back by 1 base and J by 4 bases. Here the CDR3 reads CASSQGDRVSYGYTF. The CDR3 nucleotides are TGCGCCAGCAGCCAAGGGGACAGGGTGTCCTATGGCTACACCTTC.

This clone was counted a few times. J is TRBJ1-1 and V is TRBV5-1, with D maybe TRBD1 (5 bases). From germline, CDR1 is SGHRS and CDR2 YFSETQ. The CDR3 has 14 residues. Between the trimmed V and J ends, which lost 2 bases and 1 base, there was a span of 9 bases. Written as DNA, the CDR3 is TGCGCCAGCAGCTTCAGGGCTCAGAACACTGAAGCTTTCTTT. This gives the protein CASSFRAQNTEAFF.

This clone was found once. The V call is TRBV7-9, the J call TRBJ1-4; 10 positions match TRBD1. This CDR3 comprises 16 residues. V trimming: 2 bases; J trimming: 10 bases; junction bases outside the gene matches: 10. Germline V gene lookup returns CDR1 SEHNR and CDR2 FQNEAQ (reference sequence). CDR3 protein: CASSLPGTGEVGKLFF. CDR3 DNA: TGTGCCAGCAGCTTACCCGGGACAGGGGAAGTTGGAAAACTGTTTTTT.

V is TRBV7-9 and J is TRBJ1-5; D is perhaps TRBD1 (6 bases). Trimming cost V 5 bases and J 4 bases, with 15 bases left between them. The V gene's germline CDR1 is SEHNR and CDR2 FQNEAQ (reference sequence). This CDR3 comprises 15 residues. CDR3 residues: CASSEGSQGNQPQHF. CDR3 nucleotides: TGTGCCAGCAGCGAGGGGTCACAGGGTAATCAGCCCCAGCATTTT.

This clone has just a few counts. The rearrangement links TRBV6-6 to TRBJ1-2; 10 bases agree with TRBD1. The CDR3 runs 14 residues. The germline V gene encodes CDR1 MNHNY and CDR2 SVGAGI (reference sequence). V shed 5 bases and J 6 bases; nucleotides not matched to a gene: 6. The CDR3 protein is CASSQSDRGDGYTF. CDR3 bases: TGTGCCAGCAGTCAATCGGACAGGGGGGATGGCTACACCTTC.

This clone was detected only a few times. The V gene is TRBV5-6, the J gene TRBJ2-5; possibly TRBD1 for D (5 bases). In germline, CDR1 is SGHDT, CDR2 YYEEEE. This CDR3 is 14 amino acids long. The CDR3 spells CPSTRQGFPETQYF. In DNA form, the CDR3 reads TGTCCGTCCACACGGCAGGGTTTTCCCGAGACCCAGTACTTC.

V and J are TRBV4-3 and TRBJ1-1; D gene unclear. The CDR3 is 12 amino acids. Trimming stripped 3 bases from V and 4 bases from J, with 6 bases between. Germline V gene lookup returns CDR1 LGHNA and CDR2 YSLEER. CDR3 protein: CASSHVLTEAFF. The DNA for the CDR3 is TGCGCCAGCAGCCACGTTCTCACTGAAGCTTTCTTT.

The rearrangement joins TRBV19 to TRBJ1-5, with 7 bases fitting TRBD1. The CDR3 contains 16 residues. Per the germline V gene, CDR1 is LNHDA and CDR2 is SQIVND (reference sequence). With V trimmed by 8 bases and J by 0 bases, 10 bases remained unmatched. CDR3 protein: CASGTGTAYSNQPQHF. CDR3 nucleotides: TGTGCCAGTGGTACTGGGACAGCCTATAGCAATCAGCCCCAGCATTTT.

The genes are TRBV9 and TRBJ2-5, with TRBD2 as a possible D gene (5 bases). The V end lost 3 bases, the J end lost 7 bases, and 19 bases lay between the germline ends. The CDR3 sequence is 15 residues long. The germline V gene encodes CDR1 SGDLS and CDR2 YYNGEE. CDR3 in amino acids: CASSGTSNPPTTQYF. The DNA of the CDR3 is TGTGCCAGCAGCGGCACTAGTAACCCCCCGACGACCCAGTACTTC.

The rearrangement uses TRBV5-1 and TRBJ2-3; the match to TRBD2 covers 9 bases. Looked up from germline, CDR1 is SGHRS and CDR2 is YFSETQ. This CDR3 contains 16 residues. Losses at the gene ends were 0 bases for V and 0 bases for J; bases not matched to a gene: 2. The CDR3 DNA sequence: TGCGCCAGCAGCTTGGGTAGCGGGGGTAGCACAGATACGCAGTATTTT. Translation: CASSLGSGGSTDTQYF.

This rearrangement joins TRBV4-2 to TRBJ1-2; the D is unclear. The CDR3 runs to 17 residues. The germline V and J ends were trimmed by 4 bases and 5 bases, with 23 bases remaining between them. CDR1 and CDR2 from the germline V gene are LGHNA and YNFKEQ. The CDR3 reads CASSLLDSGTVTYGYTF. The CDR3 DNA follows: TGTGCCAGCAGCCTTTTGGACTCTGGAACAGTCACATATGGCTACACCTTC.

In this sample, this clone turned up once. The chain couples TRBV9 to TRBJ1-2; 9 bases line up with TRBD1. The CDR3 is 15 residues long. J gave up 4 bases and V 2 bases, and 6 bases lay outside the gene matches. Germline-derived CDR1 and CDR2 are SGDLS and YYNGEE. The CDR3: CASSVGTGSGYGYTF. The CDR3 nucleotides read TGTGCCAGCAGCGTGGGGACAGGGAGCGGCTATGGCTACACCTTC. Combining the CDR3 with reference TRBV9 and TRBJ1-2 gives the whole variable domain DSGVTQTPKHLITATGQRVTLRCSPRSGDLSVYWYQQSLDQGLQFLIQYYNGEERAKGNILERFSAQQFPDLHSELNLSSLELGDSALYFCASSVGTGSGYGYTFGSGTRLTVV.